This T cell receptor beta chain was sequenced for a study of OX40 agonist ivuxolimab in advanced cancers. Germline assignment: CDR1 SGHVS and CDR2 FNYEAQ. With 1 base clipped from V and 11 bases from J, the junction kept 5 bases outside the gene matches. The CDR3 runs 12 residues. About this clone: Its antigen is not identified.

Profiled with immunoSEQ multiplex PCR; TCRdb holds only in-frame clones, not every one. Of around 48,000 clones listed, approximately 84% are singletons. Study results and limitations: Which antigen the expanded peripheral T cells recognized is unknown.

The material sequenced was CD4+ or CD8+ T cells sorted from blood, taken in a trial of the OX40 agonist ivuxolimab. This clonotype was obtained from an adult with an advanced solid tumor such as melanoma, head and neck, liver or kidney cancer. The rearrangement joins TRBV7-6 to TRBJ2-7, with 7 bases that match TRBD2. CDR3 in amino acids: CASSLGGGLKYF. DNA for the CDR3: TGTGCCAGCAGCTTAGGGGGGGGTTTGAAGTACTTC.